This T cell receptor beta chain originates from a study of OX40 agonist ivuxolimab in advanced cancers. As for the study in general: The patients received agonistic anti-OX40 (CD134) antibody ivuxolimab. Every 2 weeks, ivuxolimab was infused into the patients intravenously at between 0.01 and 10 mg/kg.

Clones were sequenced by immunoSEQ multiplex PCR, and TCRdb holds only the in-frame ones, with some missing. The sample records over 60,000 clones, 80% to 90% being singletons. Looked up from germline, CDR1 is SGDLS and CDR2 is YYNGEE. The CDR3 has 15 amino acids. Trimming shortened V by 0 bases and J by 2 bases, and 10 bases separated the two germline ends. Details on this clone: Its target is not known.

General observations from the study: The CD4+ and CD8+ T cells in the blood had expanded clonally by week 6 at 0.1 to 3.0 mg/kg.

Source: CD4+ or CD8+ T cells sorted from blood, taken in a trial of the OX40 agonist ivuxolimab. The receptor comes from an adult with an advanced solid tumor such as melanoma, head and neck, liver or kidney cancer. V and J are TRBV9 and TRBJ2-3; possible D gene TRBD2, 5 bases. In nucleotides, the CDR3 is TGTGCCAGCAGCGTAGTCGGCGGGCCCACAGATACGCAGTATTTT. It is translated as CASSVVGGPTDTQYF.